One and the same sample provided the 27 T cell receptor beta chains below, sequenced in a study of metastatic and nonmetastatic thyroid tumors (dated by TCRdb to 2020 to 2022). Libraries were prepared through PCR. The sequencing machine was an Illumina HiSeq 4000. TCRdb reworked the public reads: Q25 trimming with fastp, MiXCR clone assembly, productive beta chains retained. This sample gives approximately 34,000 clones in total; approximately 20% of them show up just once. Approximately 10% of the sample belongs to the ten largest clones. Before undergoing thyroid surgery, none of the patients had been given any kind of treatment. The sample taken for sequencing was blood. All receptors derive from a female donor with papillary thyroid cancer or a benign thyroid nodule (not recorded which). Some clones in this sample may be carry-over from other donors' samples.

This clone was detected once. V usage is TRBV5-1 and J usage is TRBJ2-7; TRBD2 matches 8 bases. This CDR3 spans 13 amino acids. Germline V gene lookup returns CDR1 SGHRS and CDR2 YFSETQ. Losses at the gene ends were 3 bases for V and 4 bases for J; bases not matched to a gene: 3. The CDR3 DNA reads as TGCGCCAGCAGCTCGGGCGGGAGGTACGAGCAGTACTTC. It is translated as CASSSGGRYEQYF.

This clone was seen ten or more times. Just one base apart from a much larger clone, this may be a read error. This chain uses TRBV2 with TRBJ1-2; TRBD1 aligns across 11 bases. This CDR3 is built from 15 residues. Germline CDR1 reads SNHLY; CDR2 reads FYNNEI. The CDR3 spells CASNSGQGARYGYAF. The CDR3 region has the DNA TGTGCCAGCAATTCCGGACAGGGGGCGCGATATGGCTACGCCTTC.

This clone has at least ten counts. The V call is TRBV20-1, the J call TRBJ1-6; 7 nucleotides match TRBD1. V lost 5 bases to trimming and J lost 7 bases; unmatched junction nucleotides: 5. The CDR3 is 13 residues long. Germline CDR1 and CDR2: DFQATT and SNEGSKA (reference sequence). The CDR3: CSAAKQGNSPLHF. CDR3 DNA sequence: TGCAGTGCTGCGAAACAGGGGAATTCACCCCTCCACTTT.

This clone was found many times. The DNA for the CDR3 is TGTGCCAGCAGCTTCCGGGGGCGCAGAGAAAAACTGTTTTTT. As protein: CASSFRGRREKLFF. The genes are TRBV7-6 and TRBJ1-4; D is possibly TRBD1 (6 bases). V gave up 3 bases and J gave up 8 bases, with 13 bases separating them. Germline CDR1 is SGHVS and CDR2 is FNYEAQ. This CDR3 comprises 14 residues.

This clone came up many times. The rearrangement uses TRBV7-6 and TRBJ2-1, with D unclear. Trimming pared 1 base from V and 2 bases from J, leaving 9 bases between. Looked up from germline, CDR1 is SGHVS and CDR2 is FNYEAQ. The CDR3 totals 15 residues. CDR3 DNA: TGTGCCAGCAGCTTAGGTTCTCTAACCTACAATGAGCAGTTCTTC. Its protein product is CASSLGSLTYNEQFF.

This clone is medium-sized within its sample. The CDR3 loop is CASSFNLGASSGNTIYF. CDR3 DNA sequence: TGTGCCAGCAGTTTCAATTTAGGGGCGAGCTCTGGAAACACCATATATTTT. V gene TRBV28 combines with J gene TRBJ1-3, with D perhaps TRBD1 (5 bases). Germline V CDR1 and CDR2: MDHEN, SYDVKM. Trimming shortened V by 3 bases and J by 0 bases, and 15 bases separated the two germline ends. The CDR3 sequence is 17 residues long.

This clone appeared many times. The genes are TRBV19 and TRBJ1-5; 10 bases fit TRBD1. Germline loops: CDR1 LNHDA, CDR2 SQIVND (reference sequence). V dropped 3 bases and J dropped 7; count of bases not matched to a gene: 6. The length of the CDR3 is 15 residues. CDR3 sequence reads: CASSMTGGPGQPQHF. The CDR3 DNA reads as TGTGCCAGTAGTATGACAGGGGGCCCGGGCCAGCCCCAGCATTTT. The variable domain in full, with the rest retrieved from reference TRBV19 and TRBJ1-5, is DGGITQSPKYLFRKEGQNVTLSCEQNLNHDAMYWYRQDPGQGLRLIYYSQIVNDFQKGDIAEGYSVSREKKESFPLTVTSAQKNPTAFYLCASSMTGGPGQPQHFGDGTRLSIL.

There are a few counts of this clone. V gene TRBV25-1 combines with J gene TRBJ2-3; D unresolved. Trimming took off 2 bases at V and 0 bases at J, with 6 bases between the two ends. The CDR3 consists of 14 residues. The germline V gene encodes CDR1 MGHDK and CDR2 SYGVNS. CDR3 DNA sequence: TGTGCCAGCAGTGAACATGGGAGCACAGATACGCAGTATTTT. Protein: CASSEHGSTDTQYF.

The genes are TRBV20-1 and TRBJ2-7; 10 nucleotides agree with TRBD1. Germline trimming cut 5 bases from V and 4 bases from J; bases unmatched to any gene: 5. From germline, CDR1 is DFQATT and CDR2 SNEGSKA (reference sequence). The CDR3 spans 13 residues. The CDR3 spells CSAWTGGRYEQYF. The CDR3 nucleotides are TGCAGTGCTTGGACAGGGGGAAGGTACGAGCAGTACTTC.

In its sample, this clone was seen many times. This chain links TRBV5-1 with TRBJ2-3; possible D gene TRBD2, 5 bases. With 5 bases removed from V and 3 bases from J, the gap between germline ends came to 7 bases. This CDR3 has 12 amino acids. CDR1 is SGHRS, CDR2 YFSETQ, per germline. The CDR3 here is CASSRETDTQYF. The CDR3, as DNA: TGCGCCAGCAGTCGGGAAACAGATACGCAGTATTTT.

This clone was seen many times. The chain carries TRBV10-1 and TRBJ2-1; 7 nucleotides align to TRBD2. Germline CDR1 WNHNN, CDR2 SYGVQD (reference sequence). This CDR3 contains 15 residues. Losses at the gene ends were 2 bases for V and 7 bases for J; bases not matched to a gene: 8. The CDR3 DNA reads as TGCGCCAGCAGTGAGGGCGGGAGTCGAGAAAATGAGCAGTTCTTC. It translates to CASSEGGSRENEQFF.

This rearrangement joins TRBV3-1 to TRBJ1-5; maybe TRBD1 (6 bases). Trimming removed 4 bases from V and 2 bases from J, with 9 bases in between. The germline gives CDR1 LGHDT, CDR2 YNNKEL (reference sequence). CDR3 length: 14 amino acids. CDR3: CASSPGARNQPQHF. The CDR3 DNA reads as TGTGCCAGCAGCCCGGGGGCTCGCAATCAGCCCCAGCATTTT.

This clone was recorded at least ten times. The chain carries TRBV13 and TRBJ2-3; D gene unclear. Trimming took 0 bases from V and 0 from J, leaving 1 base between them. Germline V gene data show CDR1 as PRHDT and CDR2 as FYEKMQ (reference sequence). The CDR3 consists of 13 residues. The CDR3 is CASSLGSTDTQYF. In DNA, the CDR3 is TGTGCCAGCAGCTTAGGAAGCACAGATACGCAGTATTTT.

This clone came up many times. The chain recombines TRBV4-2 with TRBJ1-2; TRBD1 agrees at 7 bases. The CDR3 sequence is 18 residues long. CDR1 is LGHNA, CDR2 YNFKEQ, per germline. Trimming removed 0 bases from V and 4 bases from J; junction bases left unmatched: 14. CDR3 loop: CASSQDMAGGSFSYGYTF. The CDR3 nucleotides are TGTGCCAGCAGCCAAGATATGGCAGGGGGATCGTTCAGCTATGGCTACACCTTC.

This clone was seen a handful of times. It may be a read error: a sequence one base away is much more abundant. Other DNA sequences in the sample encode the same CDR3. The genes are TRBV20-1 and TRBJ2-1, with no clear D. The CDR3 covers 10 residues. V dropped 3 bases and J dropped 15 bases, with 12 bases sitting between them. Germline CDR1 reads DFQATT; CDR2 reads SNEGSKA (reference sequence). The CDR3 coding sequence is TGCAGTGCTAGGGGCGACTTAGCGTTCTTC. Translation gives CSARGDLAFF.

Ten or more counts support this clone. The chain joins TRBV7-2 to TRBJ1-3, with a possible D match to TRBD1 (5 bases). The CDR3 totals 16 residues. V dropped 3 bases and J dropped 0 bases, with 12 bases sitting between them. Germline lookup yields CDR1 SGHTA and CDR2 FQGNSA. In DNA, the CDR3 is TGTGCCAGCAGCTTCGCCTGGACATCCTCTGGAAACACCATATATTTT. This encodes CASSFAWTSSGNTIYF.

This clone has ten or more counts. This sample also contains other DNA sequences that code for the same CDR3. The J gene is TRBJ2-7, the V gene TRBV2; 10 bases match TRBD2. CDR3 size: 18 residues. The germline CDR1 and CDR2 sequences are SNHLY and FYNNEI. V shed 7 bases and J 2 bases; nucleotides not matched to a gene: 17. The CDR3 sequence: CASIRALAGVESPYEQYF. CDR3 in DNA: TGTGCCAGCATTCGGGCGCTAGCGGGAGTGGAATCCCCCTACGAGCAGTACTTC.

This clone was observed at least ten times. The J gene is TRBJ2-7, the V gene TRBV7-9; tentatively, D is TRBD1 or TRBD2 (5 bases each). V was cut by 3 bases and J by 0 bases, with 15 bases left in between. The CDR3 is 16 residues long. The germline V gene encodes CDR1 SEHNR and CDR2 FQNEAQ (reference sequence). The CDR3 is CASSFPPGTSSYEQYF. DNA for the CDR3: TGTGCCAGCAGCTTCCCCCCAGGGACGAGCTCCTACGAGCAGTACTTC. The whole variable domain, filled in from reference TRBV7-9 and TRBJ2-7, reads DTGVSQNPRHKITKRGQNVTFRCDPISEHNRLYWYRQTLGQGPEFLTYFQNEAQLEKSRLLSDRFSAERPKGSFSTLEIQRTEQGDSAMYLCASSFPPGTSSYEQYFGPGTRLTVT.

This clone was counted at least ten times. Different DNA sequences within this sample yield the same CDR3. The chain couples TRBV14 to TRBJ2-7, with no clear D. The CDR3 runs to 16 residues. V gave up 1 base and J gave up 0 bases, with 13 bases separating them. From germline, CDR1 is SGHDN and CDR2 FVKESK. The CDR3 reads CASSQGAPSLSYEQYF. CDR3 coding DNA: TGTGCCAGCAGCCAAGGGGCCCCCAGCCTCTCCTACGAGCAGTACTTC.

The sample holds a few counts of this clone. Since no conserved phenylalanine or tryptophan closes the CDR3, a read error is the likely cause. The V gene is TRBV24-1, the J gene TRBJ2-7; 10 bases map to TRBD1. Germline-derived CDR1 and CDR2 are KGHDR and SFDVKD. Trimming at V came to 4 bases and at J to 6 bases, leaving 8 bases not matched to a gene. The CDR3 length is 15 residues. The CDR3 coding sequence is TGTGCCACCAGTGACGGACAGGGGGACCTCGTCGAGCAGTACCTC. Protein product: CATSDGQGDLVEQYL.

Within the sample, this clone is medium-sized. V gene TRBV6-4 combines with J gene TRBJ2-3; D tentatively fits TRBD1 or TRBD2 (6 bases each). Between the trimmed V and J ends, which lost 2 bases and 2 bases, there was a span of 8 bases. Germline V CDR1 and CDR2: MRHNA, SNTAGT. This CDR3 has 14 residues. CDR3 sequence reads: CASSDGGPTDTQYF. In DNA form, the CDR3 reads TGTGCCAGCAGTGACGGGGGGCCCACAGATACGCAGTATTTT.

The sample holds many counts of this clone. The chain's CDR3 is CASSLGRWVADEQFF. Written as DNA, the CDR3 is TGTGCCAGCAGCTTAGGAAGATGGGTAGCCGATGAGCAGTTCTTC. V is TRBV11-2 and J is TRBJ2-1; D gene uncertain. The V and J ends lost 1 base and 8 bases respectively, with 15 bases between them. This CDR3 spans 15 amino acids. Germline CDR1 and CDR2: SGHAT and FQNNGV. The complete variable domain, with remaining parts taken from reference TRBV11-2 and TRBJ2-1, reads EAGVAQSPRYKIIEKRQSVAFWCNPISGHATLYWYQQILGQGPKLLIQFQNNGVVDDSQLPKDRFSAERLKGVDSTLKIQPAKLEDSAVYLCASSLGRWVADEQFFGPGTRLTVL.

This clone was recorded many times. V is TRBV5-1 and J is TRBJ2-3; D ambiguous. V was cut by 0 bases and J by 0 bases, with 11 bases left in between. This CDR3 spans 16 amino acids. The germline V gene encodes CDR1 SGHRS and CDR2 YFSETQ. CDR3 DNA: TGCGCCAGCAGCTTGGGCGGTAGCCAGAGCACAGATACGCAGTATTTT. It is translated as CASSLGGSQSTDTQYF.

This chain links TRBV20-1 with TRBJ1-1, with D possibly being TRBD1 (6 bases). This CDR3 is 14 amino acids long. Germline V lookup: CDR1 DFQATT, CDR2 SNEGSKA (reference sequence). The CDR3 DNA reads TGCTGGGGTTTCGGGGGCGCGGGTTATACTGAAGCTTTCTTT. Residues: CWGFGGAGYTEAFF.

This clone has a handful of counts. The conserved closing phenylalanine or tryptophan is absent in this CDR3, likely reflecting a read error. J is TRBJ1-1 and V is TRBV19, with a tentative D call TRBD1 (6 bases). Germline lookup yields CDR1 LNHDA and CDR2 SQIVND (reference sequence). This CDR3 comprises 14 residues. V gave up 3 bases and J gave up 5 bases, with 13 bases separating them. The CDR3 sequence is CASSIRQANTEAFL. CDR3 nucleotide sequence: TGTGCCAGTAGTATCCGACAGGCGAATACTGAAGCTTTCCTT.

This clone was observed at least ten times. V is TRBV19 and J is TRBJ2-5; D is undetermined. Germline-derived CDR1 and CDR2 are LNHDA and SQIVND (reference sequence). Trimming cost V 7 bases and J 1 base, with 10 bases left between them. The CDR3 covers 13 residues. CDR3 sequence: CASTGTAQETQYF. For the CDR3, the DNA is TGTGCCAGTACTGGAACAGCCCAAGAGACCCAGTACTTC.

There are many counts of this clone. The gene calls are TRBV7-2 and TRBJ1-2; no firm D call. CDR1 and CDR2 from the germline V gene are SGHTA and FQGNSA. CDR3 length: 14 residues. Trimming removed 1 base from V and 1 base from J, with 7 bases in between. The CDR3 DNA reads TGTGCCAGCAGCTTAGAAAGTTTTAACTATGGCTACACCTTC. This gives the protein CASSLESFNYGYTF.